These 31 T cell receptor beta chains originate from one sample sequenced in a study of metastatic and nonmetastatic thyroid tumors. Every patient underwent thyroid surgery untreated. MiXCR re-clonotyped the PCR reads for TCRdb. Of about 59,000 clones in the sample, 16% are singletons; the top ten hold about a tenth. Sequencing was done on a sample of blood. All receptors come from a male donor with papillary thyroid cancer or a benign thyroid nodule (not recorded which). Some clones in this sample may be carry-over from other donors' samples.

In its sample, this clone was seen many times. J is TRBJ1-6 and V is TRBV5-1; 7 bases agree with TRBD1. V gave up 1 base and J gave up 14 bases; unmatched junction bases: 9. The CDR3 is 14 residues long. Germline loops: CDR1 SGHRS, CDR2 YFSETQ. CDR3 sequence (DNA): TGCGCCAGCAGCTTGTCGGGGGGGGACAGAGCCCTCCACTTT. It yields the protein CASSLSGGDRALHF.

This clone came up many times. CDR3 in DNA: TGCAGTGCTGGGTCGGGGGGACCACTGTTTTTT. Translation: CSAGSGGPLFF. This chain connects TRBV20-1 to TRBJ1-4, with D maybe TRBD1 (5 bases). The germline CDR1 and CDR2 sequences are DFQATT and SNEGSKA (reference sequence). V was pared by 5 bases and J by 13 bases, with 14 bases between. This CDR3 is built from 11 residues.

CDR3 sequence: CSARGTGYQPQHF. CDR3 sequence (DNA): TGCAGTGCTAGGGGGACAGGGTATCAGCCCCAGCATTTT. This sequence joins TRBV20-1 and TRBJ1-5; 9 bases are shared with TRBD1. The V gene end was trimmed by 3 bases and the J gene end by 5 bases; junction bases not matched to a gene: 2. Germline loops: CDR1 DFQATT, CDR2 SNEGSKA (reference sequence). The CDR3 spans 13 residues.

This clone was recorded many times. This chain uses TRBV30 with TRBJ1-4; D is unresolved. The CDR3 runs to 15 residues. In germline, CDR1 is GTSNPN, CDR2 SVGIG (reference sequence). V lost 2 bases, J lost 7 bases, and 17 bases lay in between. CDR3 in amino acids: CAWSTHSRMSEKLFF. CDR3 DNA: TGTGCCTGGAGTACTCACAGCCGAATGAGTGAAAAACTGTTTTTT.

This clone was found many times. The rearrangement links TRBV9 to TRBJ1-4; TRBD1 agrees at 9 bases. V lost 8 bases, J lost 12 bases, and 14 bases stayed unmatched. The CDR3 contains 14 residues. Per the germline V gene, CDR1 is SGDLS and CDR2 is YYNGEE. CDR3 sequence (DNA): TGTGCCAGTTCCGGGGAGACAGGGGGACGCGAACTGTTTTTT. It encodes CASSGETGGRELFF.

This clone has only a few counts. V usage is TRBV7-3 and J usage is TRBJ2-4; TRBD2 might be the D (5 bases). Germline V lookup: CDR1 SGHTA, CDR2 FQGTGA. The CDR3 totals 16 residues. V was clipped by 5 bases and J by 1 base, with 15 bases between them. This CDR3 is CASSPGSGSAKNIQYF. For the CDR3, the DNA is TGTGCCAGCAGCCCGGGGTCGGGGTCTGCCAAAAACATTCAGTACTTC. The full variable domain, rest sourced from reference TRBV7-3 and TRBJ2-4, is GAGVSQTPSNKVTEKGKYVELRCDPISGHTALYWYRQSLGQGPEFLIYFQGTGAADDSGLPNDRFFAVRPEGSVSTLKIQRTERGDSAVYLCASSPGSGSAKNIQYFGAGTRLSVL.

This clone was recorded a few times. At one end the junction does not follow the germline gene, possibly because of a read error. This sequence joins TRBV6-5 and TRBJ2-5; perhaps TRBD2 as D (7 bases). The germline V gene has CDR1 MNHEY and CDR2 SVGAGI. CDR3 length equals 15 residues. In nucleotides, the CDR3 is TGTGCCAGCAGTTACAGGGGGGGTCTCCAAGAGACCCATTACTTC. It codes for CASSYRGGLQETHYF.

Of note for this clone: Germline and junction disagree at one end, which may indicate a read error. The V call is TRBV11-1, the J call TRBJ2-3; TRBD2 matches 13 bases. The CDR3 has 18 amino acids. From germline, CDR1 is SGHAT and CDR2 FQDESV (reference sequence). The CDR3 coding sequence is TGTGCCAGCAGATCCGTGGGACTAGCGGGGTCTAGCACAGATATGCAGTATTTT. It translates to CASRSVGLAGSSTDMQYF.

The chain employs TRBV7-9 and TRBJ2-7; no reliable D call. The CDR3 is 15 amino acids. V was trimmed by 2 bases and J by 4 bases, leaving 15 bases between them. The germline V gene encodes CDR1 SEHNR and CDR2 FQNEAQ (reference sequence). The CDR3 DNA is TGTGCCAGCAGCTTAACGTCTGGGTTTGAGTACGAGCAGTACTTC. Encoded protein: CASSLTSGFEYEQYF.

The J gene is TRBJ1-3, the V gene TRBV27; D is perhaps TRBD1 (6 bases). The germline V gene has CDR1 MNHEY and CDR2 SMNVEV (reference sequence). Trimming took 6 bases from V and 0 from J, leaving 21 bases between them. CDR3 length: 18 amino acids. CDR3 sequence: CASREVGHIKGSGNTIYF. CDR3 DNA sequence: TGTGCCAGCAGAGAGGTGGGACACATAAAGGGCTCTGGAAACACCATATATTTT.

The sample holds many counts of this clone. The rearrangement uses TRBV5-6 and TRBJ1-2, with TRBD1 as a possible D gene (5 bases). CDR3 length equals 13 residues. Germline CDR1 is SGHDT and CDR2 is YYEEEE. V shed 2 bases and J shed 7 bases, with 12 bases lying between them. The CDR3 DNA follows: TGTGCCAGCAGCTTAGGGGTTTTTAGTGGCTACACCTTC. Translation gives CASSLGVFSGYTF.

The table lists this clone with a few counts. Germline is not matched at one junction end, which may reflect a read error. CDR3 sequence (DNA): TGTGCCAGTAGTTTCCAGGGACCTACCCATCCCCAGCATTTT. As protein: CASSFQGPTHPQHF. This sequence joins TRBV28 and TRBJ1-5; perhaps TRBD1 as D (5 bases). The CDR3 has 14 residues. Germline loops: CDR1 MDHEN, CDR2 SYDVKM.

This clone has ten or more counts. This sequence joins TRBV6-2 or TRBV6-3 and TRBJ2-7; possibly TRBD1 or TRBD2 for D (5 bases each). The CDR3 totals 14 residues. The ends were cut back, 7 bases at V and 1 base at J, with 14 bases in the middle. The germline V gene has CDR1 MNHEY and CDR2 SVGEGT. The CDR3 loop is CASKGVGESYEQYV. The CDR3 DNA sequence: TGTGCCAGCAAAGGGGTGGGAGAGTCCTACGAGCAGTACGTC.

As regards this clone: This sample includes further DNA sequences coding for the same CDR3. This chain links TRBV9 with TRBJ2-1; no clear D. This CDR3 spans 12 amino acids. Germline V lookup: CDR1 SGDLS, CDR2 YYNGEE. Trimming pared 0 bases from V and 9 bases from J, leaving 7 bases between. Here the CDR3 DNA reads TGTGCCAGCAGCGTAGACTCTGGTGAGCAGTTCTTC. This gives the protein CASSVDSGEQFF.

The chain has TRBV12-3 or TRBV12-4 and TRBJ2-7; D is unresolved. The CDR3 is 18 residues long. In DNA form, the CDR3 reads TGTGCCAGCAGCTCAGAAAACCTCTCGGGCGGTAGGTCCTTCGAGCAGTACGTC. Translating it yields CASSSENLSGGRSFEQYV.

In this sample, this clone turned up many times. This sequence joins TRBV30 and TRBJ2-3; D could derive from TRBD1 or TRBD2 (5 bases each). Germline CDR1 and CDR2: GTSNPN and SVGIG (reference sequence). This CDR3 comprises 16 residues. Trimming left V 0 bases short and J 6 bases short, with 19 bases between. The CDR3 DNA follows: TGTGCCTGGAGTGTAATGGGGGTGGGGTTGGGGGATACGCAGTATTTT. Translating it yields CAWSVMGVGLGDTQYF.

This clone was counted a single time. This sequence joins TRBV4-2 and TRBJ2-3; 14 bases map to TRBD2. This CDR3 spans 19 amino acids. The V gene's germline CDR1 is LGHNA and CDR2 YNFKEQ. V dropped 4 bases and J dropped 0; count of bases not matched to a gene: 9. DNA for the CDR3: TGTGCCAGCAGCCTCCCCGGACTAGCGGGAGGTCCTAGCACAGATACGCAGTATTTT. Its translation is CASSLPGLAGGPSTDTQYF.

This chain uses TRBV13 with TRBJ2-3, with TRBD2 identical over 12 bases. Per the germline V gene, CDR1 is PRHDT and CDR2 is FYEKMQ (reference sequence). CDR3 length: 16 residues. Trimming cost V 5 bases and J 5 bases; bases outside gene matches: 8. The CDR3: CASSPGLAGPEDTQYF. CDR3 DNA sequence: TGTGCCAGCAGCCCCGGACTAGCGGGACCCGAAGATACGCAGTATTTT.

The rearrangement uses TRBV11-2 and TRBJ2-7; 11 nucleotides align to TRBD1. The CDR3 runs 16 residues. Trimming took 5 bases from V and 2 from J; bases not matched to a gene: 8. Germline V lookup: CDR1 SGHAT, CDR2 FQNNGV. CDR3 nucleotide sequence: TGTGCCAGCAGCATAATACCGGGACAGGGGGCCTACGAGCAGTACTTC. This gives the protein CASSIIPGQGAYEQYF.

This clone was seen at least ten times. The V and J genes are TRBV29-1 and TRBJ2-5, with 13 bases that match TRBD2. Per germline, CDR1 SQVTM and CDR2 ANQGSEA. The length of the CDR3 is 13 residues. The trim removed 7 bases at V and 7 bases at J, leaving 6 bases unmatched. CDR3 nucleotides: TGCAGCGCCGGGACTAGCGGGGTTGGGACCCAGTACTTC. It specifies CSAGTSGVGTQYF.

This clone was detected many times. V and J are TRBV30 and TRBJ1-1; D is unresolved. Germline lookup yields CDR1 GTSNPN and CDR2 SVGIG (reference sequence). The V gene lost 3 bases and the J gene lost 8 bases, with 16 bases spanning the gap. The CDR3 has 13 residues. The CDR3 nucleotides read TGTGCCTGGAGGGTCGGAGGGTCGAGAGAAGCTTTCTTT. Protein product: CAWRVGGSREAFF.

The genes are TRBV30 and TRBJ2-7; TRBD1 aligns across 8 bases. After removal of 5 bases from V and 3 bases from J, the junction contained 9 bases not matched to a gene. CDR1 and CDR2 (germline): GTSNPN, SVGIG (reference sequence). The CDR3 totals 14 residues. The CDR3 loop reads CAWDRGRGLYEQYF. The DNA for the CDR3 is TGTGCCTGGGACAGGGGAAGGGGTCTCTACGAGCAGTACTTC.

At least ten counts were recorded for this clone. V usage is TRBV6-4 and J usage is TRBJ1-5, with a tentative D call TRBD1 (5 bases). Trimming removed 5 bases from V and 3 bases from J, with 11 bases in between. From germline, CDR1 is MRHNA and CDR2 SNTAGT. The CDR3 extends over 14 amino acids. CDR3 nucleotides: TGTGCCAGCAGTCAGACAGAAACCAATCAGCCCCAGCATTTT. Translating gives CASSQTETNQPQHF.

This clone occurred a few times. The chain links TRBV4-1 to TRBJ2-5; 11 bases line up with TRBD2. Germline V gives CDR1 MGHRA, CDR2 YSYEKL. The CDR3 is 18 amino acids. Losses at the gene ends were 0 bases for V and 5 bases for J; bases not matched to a gene: 11. The CDR3 protein is CASSQDRVSGGVGETQYF. CDR3 nucleotide sequence: TGCGCCAGCAGCCAAGATAGGGTTAGCGGGGGGGTTGGTGAGACCCAGTACTTC.

The rearrangement uses TRBV15 and TRBJ1-6; D gene ambiguous. The CDR3 has 15 residues. Per the germline V gene, CDR1 is LNHNV and CDR2 is YYDKDF (reference sequence). The V end was cut by 2 bases, the J end by 8 bases, with 13 bases between. The DNA for the CDR3 is TGTGCCACCAGCAGATACCGGTTACGCGATTCACCCCTCCACTTT. It encodes CATSRYRLRDSPLHF.

This clone appeared many times. The gene calls are TRBV30 and TRBJ2-7, with 11 bases lining up with TRBD2. V dropped 7 bases and J dropped 1; count of bases not matched to a gene: 6. The germline V gene encodes CDR1 GTSNPN and CDR2 SVGIG (reference sequence). The CDR3 is made up of 14 amino acids. CDR3 residues: CAYTLAGASYEQYF. CDR3 nucleotide sequence: TGTGCCTACACACTAGCGGGGGCTTCCTACGAGCAGTACTTC. Looking up the rest from reference TRBV30 and TRBJ2-7 gives the full variable domain: SQTIHQWPATLVQPVGSPLSLECTVEGTSNPNLYWYRQAAGRGLQLLFYSVGIGQISSEVPQNLSASRPQDRQFILSSKKLLLSDSGFYLCAYTLAGASYEQYFGPGTRLTVT.

This clone was recorded at least ten times. The chain employs TRBV4-2 and TRBJ2-6; D ambiguous. The CDR3 consists of 16 residues. V lost 0 bases, J lost 0 bases, and 6 bases lay in between. The germline V gene has CDR1 LGHNA and CDR2 YNFKEQ. CDR3 bases: TGTGCCAGCAGCCAAGATACGAACTCTGGGGCCAACGTCCTGACTTTC. This sequence encodes CASSQDTNSGANVLTF.

This clone was detected ten times or more. The CDR3 DNA reads TGTGCCAGCAGCGTAGCTGGGGTGGCGCATGGCTACACCTTC. It yields the protein CASSVAGVAHGYTF. The chain joins TRBV9 to TRBJ1-2, with D uncertain. Deletions cut 0 bases from V and 6 bases from J, with 12 bases between. This CDR3 has 14 amino acids. Germline CDR1 is SGDLS and CDR2 is YYNGEE.

This clone was detected many times. The same CDR3 arises from other DNA sequences in this sample as well. V usage is TRBV9 and J usage is TRBJ2-2; 7 nucleotides match TRBD2. CDR3 size: 15 residues. The V and J ends lost 0 bases and 2 bases, in that order; junction bases with no gene match: 1. Per the germline V gene, CDR1 is SGDLS and CDR2 is YYNGEE. CDR3 residues: CASSVGGGNTGELFF. CDR3 DNA: TGTGCCAGCAGCGTAGGCGGGGGTAACACCGGGGAGCTGTTTTTT. Using reference TRBV9 and TRBJ2-2 for the parts outside the CDR3, the full variable domain is DSGVTQTPKHLITATGQRVTLRCSPRSGDLSVYWYQQSLDQGLQFLIQYYNGEERAKGNILERFSAQQFPDLHSELNLSSLELGDSALYFCASSVGGGNTGELFFGEGSRLTVL.

This clone was seen ten or more times. The gene calls are TRBV6-1 and TRBJ2-2, with D perhaps TRBD1 or TRBD2 (5 bases each). The germline CDR1 and CDR2 sequences are MNHNS and SASEGT. Deletions cut 5 bases from V and 5 bases from J, with 15 bases between. The CDR3 spans 15 residues. The CDR3 coding sequence is TGTGCCAGCAGTCCAGGGACGGAGTCAACCGGGGAGCTGTTTTTT. It specifies CASSPGTESTGELFF.

This clone was counted ten times or more. This chain links TRBV18 with TRBJ2-7, with 7 bases lining up with TRBD2. The CDR3 has 15 amino acids. The junction had 7 bases not matched to a gene; V was cut back by 5 bases and J by 0 bases. Germline CDR1 KGHSH, CDR2 LQKENI. The CDR3 nucleotides are TGTGCCAGCTCAGGGGGGGACGGCTTCTCCTACGAGCAGTACTTC. Its translation is CASSGGDGFSYEQYF.